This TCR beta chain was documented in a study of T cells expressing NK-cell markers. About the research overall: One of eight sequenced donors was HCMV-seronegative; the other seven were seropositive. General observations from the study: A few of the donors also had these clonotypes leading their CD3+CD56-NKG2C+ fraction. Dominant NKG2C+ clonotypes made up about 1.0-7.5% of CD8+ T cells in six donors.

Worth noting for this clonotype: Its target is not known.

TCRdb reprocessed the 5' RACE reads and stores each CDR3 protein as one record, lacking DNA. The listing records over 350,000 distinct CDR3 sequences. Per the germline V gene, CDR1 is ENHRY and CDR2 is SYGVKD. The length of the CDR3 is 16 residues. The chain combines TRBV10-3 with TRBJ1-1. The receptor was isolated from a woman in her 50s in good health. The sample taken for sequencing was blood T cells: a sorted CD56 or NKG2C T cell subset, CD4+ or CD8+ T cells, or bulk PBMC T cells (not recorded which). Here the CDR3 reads CAISDSWMFMNTEAFF.